The following is a TCR beta chain sequence with its context. The source of the sample is a study of shared clonotypes between healthy human individuals. This CDR3 spans 12 amino acids. V was trimmed by 5 bases and J by 6 bases, leaving 11 bases between them. Germline CDR1 GTSNPN, CDR2 SVGIG (reference sequence). Method: immunoSEQ multiplex PCR; TCRdb's copy keeps in-frame clones and lacks some. The profile shows approximately 2.4 million clones, approximately 96% of them singletons. The sample comprised naive CD4+ T cells sorted from blood. As to subset: CD45RA+ positively selected. This chain links TRBV30 with TRBJ2-4, with D maybe TRBD1 (6 bases). The receptor comes from a man between 18 and 35 years old in good health. For the CDR3, the DNA is TGTGCCTGGGAGGGGGTCCCAAACATTCAGTACTTC. Its protein is CAWEGVPNIQYF.